The 6 T cell receptor beta chains given below trace back to one sample, sequenced in a study of T cell changes during pregnancy in multiple sclerosis. Only in-frame clones appear in the TCRdb table, and some are missing; sequencing was by immunoSEQ multiplex PCR. The repertoire holds tens of thousands of clones, with roughly 93% as singletons. This specimen was peripheral blood, taken after pregnancy. The receptors originated from a female donor with multiple sclerosis, enrolled in a pregnancy study.

The chain recombines TRBV11-1 with TRBJ2-2; TRBD2 aligns across 11 bases. The CDR3 is 17 residues long. V gave up 3 bases and J gave up 2 bases; unmatched junction bases: 5. From germline, CDR1 is SGHAT and CDR2 FQDESV (reference sequence). The CDR3 sequence is CASSFLAGGPNTGELFF. The CDR3 DNA reads as TGTGCCAGCAGCTTTCTAGCGGGAGGCCCTAACACCGGGGAGCTGTTTTTT.

The chain carries TRBV27 and TRBJ2-7; tentative D call: TRBD2 (5 bases). The CDR3 is 13 amino acids. V was trimmed by 2 bases and J by 6 bases, leaving 11 bases between them. Germline CDR1 and CDR2: MNHEY and SMNVEV (reference sequence). As DNA, the CDR3 is TGTGCCAGCAGTTTAGGGTCAGGAGGCGAGCAGTACTTC. This gives the protein CASSLGSGGEQYF.

V and J are TRBV19 and TRBJ2-4, with no clear D. CDR1 and CDR2 from the germline V gene are LNHDA and SQIVND (reference sequence). V was shortened by 5 bases and J by 0 bases, with 11 bases between the two germline ends. CDR3 length equals 15 residues. The DNA of the CDR3 is TGTGCCAGTAGTGGAGTAGAACTAGCCAAAAACATTCAGTACTTC. This sequence encodes CASSGVELAKNIQYF.

This chain links TRBV12-5 with TRBJ2-2; 11 nucleotides match TRBD1. Trimming removed 6 bases from V and 4 bases from J; junction bases left unmatched: 4. The germline V gene has CDR1 LGHNT and CDR2 FRNRAP. The CDR3 sequence is 15 residues long. CDR3 DNA: TGTGCTAGTGGCCTCGGGACAGGGGGCACCGGGGAGCTGTTTTTT. Translation gives CASGLGTGGTGELFF.

The chain couples TRBV29-1 to TRBJ2-5, with no clear D. V was clipped by 1 base and J by 5 bases, with 17 bases between them. CDR1 SQVTM and CDR2 ANQGSEA come from the germline V gene. There are 15 residues in the CDR3. CDR3 in DNA: TGCAGCGTTGAAGTTCGAGTTTCCCCCCTGGAGACCCAGTACTTC. Translation: CSVEVRVSPLETQYF. The full variable domain, completed using reference TRBV29-1 and TRBJ2-5, is SAVISQKPSRDICQRGTSLTIQCQVDSQVTMMFWYRQQPGQSLTLIATANQGSEATYESGFVIDKFPISRPNLTFSTLTVSNMSPEDSSIYLCSVEVRVSPLETQYFGPGTRLLVL.

This chain joins TRBV5-4 and TRBJ2-1; 9 positions agree with TRBD1. The CDR3 is made up of 15 amino acids. V lost 2 bases, J lost 2 bases, and 2 bases stayed unmatched. The germline gives CDR1 SGHNT, CDR2 YYREEE (reference sequence). CDR3: CASSFDRGTYNEQFF. The CDR3 DNA reads TGTGCCAGCAGCTTCGACAGGGGGACCTACAATGAGCAGTTCTTC. The full variable domain, with the rest looked up from reference TRBV5-4 and TRBJ2-1, is ETGVTQSPTHLIKTRGQQVTLRCSSQSGHNTVSWYQQALGQGPQFIFQYYREEENGRGNFPPRFSGLQFPNYSSELNVNALELDDSALYLCASSFDRGTYNEQFFGPGTRLTVL.